The 25 T cell receptor beta chains presented below share a single source sample, sequenced in a study of T-cell reconstitution after alpha-beta-depleted transplantation in children. Unique molecular identifiers were incorporated into the prepared TCRbeta library. TCRdb analysed the PCR reads with MiXCR anew, one entry per CDR3 protein. The sample has some 200,000 distinct CDR3 sequences, less than 15% seen once. This sample comprised PBMCs from the stem cell graft donor, obtained from the stem cell graft. These receptors were taken from a human donor who donated a stem cell graft to a child with acute lymphoblastic leukemia.

The V gene is TRBV24-1, the J gene TRBJ2-1; 11 nucleotides line up with TRBD2. Germline V CDR1 and CDR2: KGHDR, SFDVKD. CDR3 size: 16 residues. Trimming at V came to 4 bases and at J to 7 bases, leaving 8 bases not matched to a gene. The CDR3 region is CATSDSLAGELNEQFF. The CDR3 DNA is TGTGCCACCAGTGACTCACTAGCGGGAGAGTTGAATGAGCAGTTCTTC.

This clonotype was seen repeatedly, ten times or more. This rearrangement joins TRBV20-1 to TRBJ1-1, with TRBD1 matching 7 bases. The J segment lost 4 bases and the V segment lost 2 bases, leaving 7 bases of the junction unmatched. This CDR3 spans 14 amino acids. The germline V gene encodes CDR1 DFQATT and CDR2 SNEGSKA (reference sequence). The CDR3 protein is CSARPWGQFTEAFF. CDR3 DNA sequence: TGCAGTGCTAGACCCTGGGGACAGTTCACTGAAGCTTTCTTT.

This clonotype was found many times. This rearrangement joins TRBV27 to TRBJ1-1; 8 bases line up with TRBD1. The trim removed 2 bases at V and 4 bases at J, leaving 6 bases unmatched. The germline V gene encodes CDR1 MNHEY and CDR2 SMNVEV (reference sequence). The CDR3 is 15 amino acids. The CDR3 region is CASSLEAGGLTEAFF. CDR3 nucleotide sequence: TGTGCCAGCAGTTTAGAAGCAGGGGGCCTCACTGAAGCTTTCTTT.

To note about this clonotype: A much bigger clone sits one base away, suggesting this may be a read error. This chain uses TRBV20-1 with TRBJ2-5, with D hard to call. Germline loops: CDR1 DFQATT, CDR2 SNEGSKA (reference sequence). The germline V and J ends were trimmed by 1 base and 14 bases, with 20 bases remaining between them. The CDR3 consists of 13 residues. The CDR3 coding sequence is TGCAGTGCTAGAGCCCCGGGTAGGAAGTTCCATTACTTC. Amino acids: CSARAPGRKFHYF.

About this clonotype itself: A much larger clonotype is one base distant, so this may be a read error. V is TRBV7-2 and J is TRBJ2-3; 8 bases are a match to TRBD2. This CDR3 has 15 amino acids. The ends lost 6 bases at V and 4 bases at J; junction bases unmatched: 9. Germline CDR1 reads SGHTA; CDR2 reads FQGNSA. Here the CDR3 DNA reads TGTGCCAGCAGGTGGACTAGCCGGAGCGCAGATACGCAGTATTTT. It yields the protein CASRWTSRSADTQYF.

This clonotype was recorded a few times. The chain has TRBV4-1 and TRBJ2-2; D gene unclear. Germline values: CDR1 MGHRA, CDR2 YSYEKL. The length of the CDR3 is 17 residues. The V and J ends lost 3 bases and 0 bases respectively, with 14 bases between them. CDR3 amino acids: CASSQKTPPSNTGELFF. CDR3 DNA: TGCGCCAGCAGCCAGAAGACCCCGCCCTCGAACACCGGGGAGCTGTTTTTT.

This clonotype was seen ten or more times. The chain couples TRBV11-2 to TRBJ1-1; unclear D gene. CDR1 is SGHAT, CDR2 FQNNGV, per germline. V was cut by 4 bases and J by 0 bases, with 6 bases left in between. The CDR3 runs 13 residues. The CDR3 region is CASSSALNTEAFF. The DNA for the CDR3 is TGTGCCAGCAGCTCAGCGTTGAACACTGAAGCTTTCTTT.

In this sample, this clonotype turned up many times. The chain links TRBV2 to TRBJ1-1, with D maybe TRBD1 (6 bases). The CDR3 totals 13 residues. Germline values: CDR1 SNHLY, CDR2 FYNNEI. Trimming cost V 7 bases and J 3 bases, with 12 bases left between them. The CDR3 here is CASNPDSYTEAFF. The CDR3 bases are TGTGCCAGCAATCCGGACAGTTACACTGAAGCTTTCTTT.

This clonotype occurred many times. The V and J genes are TRBV24-1 and TRBJ2-1; possibly TRBD2 for D (6 bases). V was pared by 9 bases and J by 4 bases, with 12 bases between. This CDR3 spans 13 amino acids. Germline values: CDR1 KGHDR, CDR2 SFDVKD. The CDR3 protein is CATQAGKYNEQFF. The CDR3 bases are TGTGCCACCCAAGCGGGCAAGTACAATGAGCAGTTCTTC.

The gene calls are TRBV20-1 and TRBJ2-7; D is unresolved. The V gene lost 6 bases and the J gene lost 3 bases, with 9 bases spanning the gap. This CDR3 has 11 residues. Germline V gene data show CDR1 as DFQATT and CDR2 as SNEGSKA (reference sequence). CDR3 residues: CSAFTDYEQYF. The DNA of the CDR3 is TGCAGTGCGTTTACGGACTACGAGCAGTACTTC.

The V call is TRBV29-1, the J call TRBJ2-1; D is uncertain. Per germline, CDR1 SQVTM and CDR2 ANQGSEA. This CDR3 has 12 residues. V gave up 1 base and J gave up 9 bases, with 10 bases separating them. CDR3 sequence reads: CSVEGMGGEQFF. The DNA of the CDR3 is TGCAGCGTTGAAGGGATGGGCGGTGAGCAGTTCTTC.

This clonotype came up many times. The J gene is TRBJ2-7, the V gene TRBV6-5, with D tentatively TRBD2 (6 bases). V gave up 0 bases and J gave up 3 bases, with 12 bases separating them. Per germline, CDR1 MNHEY and CDR2 SVGAGI. The CDR3 runs to 15 residues. The CDR3 DNA reads TGTGCCAGCAGTTACTCTGGGCGGCGGGACTACGAGCAGTACTTC. This codes for CASSYSGRRDYEQYF.

The chain employs TRBV13 and TRBJ2-1, with D unclear. Germline V gives CDR1 PRHDT, CDR2 FYEKMQ (reference sequence). The CDR3 consists of 12 residues. With 3 bases removed from V and 10 bases from J, the gap between germline ends came to 10 bases. CDR3 amino acids: CASSLSVGEQFF. The CDR3 coding sequence is TGTGCCAGCAGCTTGTCGGTGGGGGAGCAGTTCTTC.

This clonotype was seen ten or more times. The genes are TRBV7-2 and TRBJ2-7; 7 nucleotides agree with TRBD2. V lost 5 bases and J lost 2; bases outside the gene matches: 12. Germline V CDR1 and CDR2: SGHTA, FQGNSA. The CDR3 covers 16 residues. CDR3: CASSPGGGRTTYEQYF. As DNA, the CDR3 is TGTGCCAGCAGCCCTGGGGGAGGGCGGACTACCTACGAGCAGTACTTC.

The sample holds many counts of this clonotype. The chain carries TRBV6-6 and TRBJ2-5; D not certain. Germline V gene lookup returns CDR1 MNHNY and CDR2 SVGAGI (reference sequence). The CDR3 runs to 13 residues. V dropped 7 bases and J dropped 0 bases, with 9 bases sitting between them. CDR3 residues: CASTEQNQETQYF. CDR3 nucleotide sequence: TGTGCCAGCACCGAGCAGAACCAAGAGACCCAGTACTTC.

The rearrangement uses TRBV6-2 or TRBV6-3 and TRBJ2-6; 10 nucleotides match TRBD1. The V segment lost 7 bases and the J segment 4 bases; nucleotides outside the gene matches: 22. The V gene's germline CDR1 is MNHEY and CDR2 SVGEGT. There are 21 residues in the CDR3. CDR3 amino acids: CASTAGGRDRGPLMGANVLTF. As DNA, the CDR3 is TGTGCCAGCACCGCCGGTGGTAGGGACAGGGGCCCTTTGATGGGGGCCAACGTCCTGACTTTC.

This clonotype was observed at least ten times. V is TRBV12-3 or TRBV12-4 and J is TRBJ1-2; D unclear. V was clipped by 2 bases and J by 0 bases, with 10 bases between them. The CDR3 has 15 residues. CDR3 region: CASSLSAGSNYGYTF. In DNA form, the CDR3 reads TGTGCCAGCAGTTTAAGCGCCGGATCTAACTATGGCTACACCTTC.

This clonotype was detected ten times or more. The rearrangement uses TRBV28 and TRBJ2-7; 8 positions agree with TRBD2. The junction had 17 bases not matched to a gene; V was cut back by 8 bases and J by 2 bases. The CDR3 sequence is 17 residues long. In germline, CDR1 is MDHEN, CDR2 SYDVKM. CDR3 coding DNA: TGTGCCAGCGGAGGCCAAAATGGCGGGAGGTTTCCCTACGAGCAGTACTTC. Amino acid sequence: CASGGQNGGRFPYEQYF.

Ten or more counts support this clonotype. This chain uses TRBV6-5 with TRBJ2-7; 7 nucleotides agree with TRBD1. The CDR3 consists of 15 residues. The germline V gene encodes CDR1 MNHEY and CDR2 SVGAGI. V gave up 4 bases and J gave up 3 bases; unmatched junction bases: 9. The CDR3 DNA reads as TGTGCCAGCAGTTCACCCCGGACAGGATTCTACGAGCAGTACTTC. Translating gives CASSSPRTGFYEQYF.

This clonotype was detected many times. This chain's CDR3 is CASTRRAASNEKLFF. As DNA, the CDR3 is TGTGCCAGCACCCGACGGGCAGCCTCTAATGAAAAACTGTTTTTT. The chain couples TRBV2 to TRBJ1-4; D is unresolved. Germline CDR1 and CDR2: SNHLY and FYNNEI. This CDR3 is built from 15 residues. The V end was cut by 7 bases, the J end by 3 bases, with 15 bases between.

This clonotype was observed at least ten times. The DNA of the CDR3 is TGTGCCAGCAGCACGGGACATCGCACAGATACGCAGTATTTT. It yields the protein CASSTGHRTDTQYF. The J gene is TRBJ2-3, the V gene TRBV5-5, with D perhaps matching TRBD1 (6 bases). Germline CDR1 is SGHKS and CDR2 is YYEKEE (reference sequence). The length of the CDR3 is 14 residues. V lost 4 bases and J lost 1, with 10 bases in between.

This clonotype showed up many times. The rearrangement joins TRBV5-4 to TRBJ1-1, with D perhaps TRBD1 (5 bases). In germline, CDR1 is SGHNT, CDR2 YYREEE (reference sequence). CDR3 length: 15 amino acids. V lost 4 bases, J lost 3 bases, and 16 bases lay in between. The CDR3: CASSDRGRSDTEAFF. The CDR3 DNA reads TGTGCCAGCAGCGATCGGGGCAGGTCGGACACTGAAGCTTTCTTT. The whole variable domain, remainder taken from reference TRBV5-4 and TRBJ1-1, is ETGVTQSPTHLIKTRGQQVTLRCSSQSGHNTVSWYQQALGQGPQFIFQYYREEENGRGNFPPRFSGLQFPNYSSELNVNALELDDSALYLCASSDRGRSDTEAFFGQGTRLTVV.

This clonotype has at least ten counts. The chain joins TRBV7-9 to TRBJ2-1; D tentatively fits TRBD1 or TRBD2 (5 bases each). V shed 5 bases and J shed 6 bases, with 11 bases lying between them. There are 13 residues in the CDR3. The germline CDR1 and CDR2 sequences are SEHNR and FQNEAQ (reference sequence). CDR3 sequence (DNA): TGTGCCAGCAGCCTGGGACCGATCAATGAGCAGTTCTTC. It specifies CASSLGPINEQFF.

This clonotype appeared a few times. The CDR3 DNA reads as TGCAGTGCGCAACGGGGGGGGACTAATGAAAAACTGTTTTTT. It encodes CSAQRGGTNEKLFF. V gene TRBV20-1 combines with J gene TRBJ1-4; D possibly corresponds to TRBD1 (5 bases). The CDR3 length is 14 residues. From germline, CDR1 is DFQATT and CDR2 SNEGSKA (reference sequence). Trimming shortened V by 6 bases and J by 2 bases, and 13 bases separated the two germline ends.

This clonotype was picked up many times. This chain joins TRBV20-1 and TRBJ1-5; D uncertain. Germline V gene sequence: CDR1 DFQATT, CDR2 SNEGSKA (reference sequence). The CDR3 extends over 13 amino acids. With 1 base removed from V and 7 bases from J, the gap between germline ends came to 11 bases. The CDR3 spells CSARVAVEQPQHF. The CDR3 nucleotides are TGCAGTGCTAGAGTAGCAGTGGAGCAGCCCCAGCATTTT.